The present TCR beta chain was sequenced within a study of cytomegalovirus exposure and HLA in healthy donors listed by TCRdb under 2017. Notes on the research overall: In an earlier analysis of several hundred of the donors, 276 Gb of sequence data and 117 million unique TCR beta sequences from 150 million to 200 million T cells were reported. A separate validation cohort of about 110 different subjects was used in addition to the roughly 700-subject first cohort. The study used immunosequencing to profile the T cell repertoires of several hundred subjects and linked those repertoires to cytomegalovirus serostatus. The study was designed to test whether signatures of past pathogen exposure could be identified by cataloging public T cell receptors. A few DR-DQ haplotypes were treated as single units for association and clustering because of strong linkage in the cohort. In a later genetic analysis, genome-wide SNP genotypes for about three fifths of the 666 donors were used, and that subset was treated as a discovery cohort. The later analysis used no new phenotypic data to find candidate immune exposures, relying instead on TCR beta sequences and their occurrence across donors. To predict cytomegalovirus infection status, the study combined high-throughput TCR immunosequencing, statistical association of individual TCRs with disease status, and machine learning. Of the 350 to 450 genotyped donors, 80% to 90% were placed in the genetic ancestry cluster associated with self-reported Caucasian donors. The number of typed donors differed by locus: about 620-630 for A, B, C, DRB1 and DQB1; approximately 520 for DQA1; approximately 610 for DPA1; and about 470 for DPB1. HLA typing included class I and class II loci at four-digit resolution. A later analysis re-examined previously published TCR beta repertoires from 500 to 700 donors and added high-resolution HLA genotyping to investigate patterns of TCR occurrence. An earlier analysis of around 640 of the donors used high-throughput TCR beta sequencing to judge whether each TCR beta V gene segment behaved as functional or pseudogenic. An early release covering 550 to 650 HLA-typed donors comprised 250 to 350 gigabases of sequencing data and approximately 80 million unique TCR sequences. Every discovery cohort repertoire had been produced on one sequencing platform. Donor age, sex, ethnicity and CMV serostatus were compiled alongside the repertoire data. On average, 235,054 unique TCR beta nucleotide sequences were sequenced per donor among a few hundred genotyped donors of the cohort, with 15% to 20% of those sequences being non-productive.

In total, roughly 710 healthy bone marrow donors made up the cohort. Cohort members were all nominally healthy when sampled, although unrecorded immune exposures were likely present. The donor was CMV seropositive and belonged to the group of 270 or so seropositive cohort members. Every donor gave a peripheral blood sample, and the peripheral blood mononuclear cells from that sample were used for TCR beta sequencing. Genomic DNA extraction from the blood cell samples was performed with the Qiagen DNeasy Blood Extraction Kit. The germline V gene gives CDR1 as SGDLS and CDR2 as YYNGEE. From V the trimming removes 4 bases and from J it removes 2 bases, while the gene matches leave 12 bases of the junction unaccounted for. Reading from cysteine to phenylalanine, the CDR3 counts 17 amino acids. CDR3 DNA is the only sequence kept; it has 51 bases, read in frame from the first base. This clone was seen once. Its specific antigen is unknown. No base qualities exist here, and no much larger clone lies one base off it.

Findings and caveats that apply to the study as a whole: A later analysis found that HLA-associated TCR beta chains were more clonally expanded and had lower generation probabilities than equally common non-associated chains. In a later genetic analysis, fewer N-insertions in productive TCRs were reported among donors in an Asian-associated ancestry cluster than the approximately 630-donor mean. Sequencing depth was assumed to be roughly uniform across donors in the presence/absence analyses, though that assumption may not hold. In the study, some 180 TCR beta chains were listed as associated with cytomegalovirus. The classifier was reported to diagnose cytomegalovirus status with high specificity and sensitivity in both the original cohort and the validation cohort. Three of the identified cytomegalovirus-associated TCR beta chains were confirmed in vitro to be specific for cytomegalovirus antigens. In a later analysis, most CMV-associated TCR beta chains were found to appear HLA-restricted, with HLA associations seemingly driven largely by CMV exposure. Across donors, most TCR sequences were observed very rarely, whereas some public TCRs were present in many individuals. When HLA alleles, especially DR and DQ, strongly co-occurred, TCR associations were difficult to assign to individual alleles. Because the 87-base-pair reads could not distinguish some IMGT-functional V segments, including TRBV6-2 and TRBV6-3, those segments were excluded. An earlier analysis of around 600 of the donors showed that most TCR beta V segments appeared in productive rearrangements either about 87% or about 30% of the time, which broadly matched IMGT annotations. A later genetic analysis associated a missense DCLRE1C variant with V-gene and J-gene trimming of TCR beta chains, and an independent cohort replicated the association. A later analysis found that TCR association rates varied across HLA loci, with DRB1 alleles showing the most associated TCRs and HLA-C alleles the fewest. HLA typing was unavailable for some donors at each locus, so association tests used only the typed subset. Only TCR beta chains were sequenced in this cohort, and the absence of alpha or paired-chain data limited detectable features. A later analysis reported that several top co-occurrence clusters appeared linked to parvovirus B19, influenza, CMV and Epstein-Barr virus. A further reported finding was that TCR beta sequences accurately predicted the HLA-A and HLA-B alleles for most subjects in the first cohort. The authors suggested that the approach could potentially be generalized to other disease states and immunological phenotypes. Immune exposure information for the cohort was limited to CMV serostatus. About 17 rarely observed V segments, including chromosome 9 orphons, were excluded from the earlier analysis of a few hundred of the donors because counts were too low. A cluster of highly shared sequence variants was judged likely to represent a technical artifact of the sequencing pipeline. Linkage disequilibrium might explain the correlated functional status among segregating V segments, but an unknown experimental factor could not be ruled out. In a later analysis, 16,951 TCR beta sequences were associated with specific HLA alleles at a false discovery rate of 0.05.

The method was the immunoSEQ multiplex PCR assay. For the multiplex PCR, a mixture combining 60 forward primers for TCR Vbeta segments and 13 reverse primers for TCR Jbeta segments was used. Amplification of the CDR3 region of rearranged TCR beta genes was performed with a multiplex PCR assay on genomic DNA. On the Illumina HiSeq System, the amplified TCR beta libraries were sequenced as 87-base-pair reads. The study's own analysis went as follows. In a later analysis, tens of millions of unique TCR beta chains were counted across the 500 to 850 repertoires, and approximately 11 million of these chains were shared by at least two donors. A nearest-neighbor algorithm error-corrected the raw reads and collapsed the reads into unique sequences, merging closely related sequences to remove PCR and sequencing errors. V, D and J gene segments were assigned by aligning CDR3 sequences to IMGT reference sequences. For a sequence to be retained, at least a six-nucleotide match to both a V gene segment and a J gene segment was required. Rearrangements were classified as productive when the CDR3 lacked stop codons and remained in frame with V and J, and all other rearrangements were classified as non-productive. Following IMGT convention, CDR3 was defined as the stretch from the second conserved V-encoded cysteine to the conserved J-encoded phenylalanine. In an earlier analysis of around 600 of the donors, sequences lacking an unambiguous match to a single V gene segment were excluded. An earlier analysis of approximately 590 of the donors called V segments functional above 56.7% productive rearrangements and segregating when the between-donor standard deviation exceeded 5%. To diagnose cytomegalovirus status from the catalog of TCR beta chain sequences, a statistical classification framework was built. A later analysis assigned V and J genes by comparing TCR nucleotide sequences with IMGT/GENE-DB human TR gene sequences. A later analysis assigned CDR3 sequences and most-parsimonious VDJ recombination scenarios with the TCRdist pipeline. In a later analysis, each TCR beta chain was defined by its CDR3 amino acid sequence together with its V-gene family, and reads without a unique V-gene family were excluded. A later analysis removed 550 to 700 highly shared, low-generation-probability nucleotide sequences to deal with suspected cross-contamination and a sequencing artifact. A later analysis calculated a clonal expansion index for each public chain from normalized within-repertoire ranks of inferred template counts. In a later analysis, generation probabilities were computed with a VDJ recombination model fitted to out-of-frame rearrangements, and the resulting probabilities were checked against IGoR. In a later analysis, hypergeometric tests were used to score TCR-TCR, TCR-HLA and TCR-CMV co-occurrence, with a repertoire-size bias correction applied to TCR pairs. False discovery rates were estimated in a later analysis by permuting HLA or CMV assignments 20 times. In a later analysis, co-occurring TCRs were grouped with DBSCAN, and TCRdist sequence similarity was added when clustering was performed within HLA-allele-positive subsets. For co-occurrence clustering, repertoires with fewer than 30,000 or more than 120,000 public chains were excluded, along with roughly five repertoires with anomalous nucleotide sharing. TCRdb took over this immuneACCESS table, retaining in-frame rearrangements with V and J assigned. Such tables are incomplete; in checked studies, under half of the missing clones stem from an unresolved V gene, and the remainder is unexplained. D and trimming come from the DNA, and the V and J calls and clone size come from that table. This sample comprises under 150,000 clones, approximately 79% of them detected only once. The top ten clonotypes cover 8.8% of the sample.

Source material: PBMCs. The receptor was isolated from a woman aged 50 to 65 in good health and CMV-seropositive. The V and J genes are TRBV9 and TRBJ2-3; 8 of the junction bases match TRBD2. In nucleotide form, the sequence is TGTGCCAGCAGCACAGCTAGCGGCGGGGGGACCACAGATACGCAGTATTTT. This is translated as CASSTASGGGTTDTQYF.